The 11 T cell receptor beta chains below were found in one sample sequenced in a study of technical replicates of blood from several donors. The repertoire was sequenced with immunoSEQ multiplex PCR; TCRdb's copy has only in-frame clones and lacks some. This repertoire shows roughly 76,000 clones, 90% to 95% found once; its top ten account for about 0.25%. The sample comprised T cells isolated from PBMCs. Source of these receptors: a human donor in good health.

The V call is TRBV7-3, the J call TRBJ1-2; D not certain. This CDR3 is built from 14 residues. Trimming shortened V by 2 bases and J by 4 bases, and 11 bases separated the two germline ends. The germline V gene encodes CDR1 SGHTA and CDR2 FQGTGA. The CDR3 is CASSLHAGSYGYTF. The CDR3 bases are TGTGCCAGCAGCTTACACGCGGGGAGCTATGGCTACACCTTC.

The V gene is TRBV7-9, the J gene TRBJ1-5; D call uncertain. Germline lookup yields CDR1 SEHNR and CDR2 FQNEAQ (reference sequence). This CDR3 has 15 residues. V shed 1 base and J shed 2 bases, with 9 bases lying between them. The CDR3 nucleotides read TGTGCCAGCAGCTTAGGCGGGCCAGGCAATCAGCCCCAGCATTTT. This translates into CASSLGGPGNQPQHF.

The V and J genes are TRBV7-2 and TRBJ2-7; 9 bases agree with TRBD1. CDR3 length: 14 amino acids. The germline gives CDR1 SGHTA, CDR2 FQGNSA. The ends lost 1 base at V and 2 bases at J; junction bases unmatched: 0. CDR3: CASSLGQGAYEQYF. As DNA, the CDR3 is TGTGCCAGCAGCTTAGGACAGGGGGCCTACGAGCAGTACTTC.

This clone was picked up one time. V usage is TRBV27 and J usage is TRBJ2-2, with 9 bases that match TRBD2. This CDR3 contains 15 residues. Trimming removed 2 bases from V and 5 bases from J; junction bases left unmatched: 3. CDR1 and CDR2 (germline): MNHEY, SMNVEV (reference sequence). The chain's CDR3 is CASSLRGRATGELFF. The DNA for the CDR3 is TGTGCCAGCAGTTTACGCGGGAGGGCGACCGGGGAGCTGTTTTTT.

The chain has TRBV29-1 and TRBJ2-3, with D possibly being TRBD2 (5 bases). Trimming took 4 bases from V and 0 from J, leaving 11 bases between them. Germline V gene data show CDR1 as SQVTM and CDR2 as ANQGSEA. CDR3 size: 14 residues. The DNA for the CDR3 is TGCAGCGTTGTAAAGGGAGTTAGCACAGATACGCAGTATTTT. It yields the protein CSVVKGVSTDTQYF.

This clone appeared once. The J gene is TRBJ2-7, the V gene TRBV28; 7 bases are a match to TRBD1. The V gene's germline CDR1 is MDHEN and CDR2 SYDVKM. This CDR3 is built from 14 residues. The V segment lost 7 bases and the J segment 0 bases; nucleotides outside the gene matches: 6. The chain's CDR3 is CASTLGQSSYEQYF. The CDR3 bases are TGTGCCAGCACCCTGGGACAGAGCTCCTACGAGCAGTACTTC.

Here the CDR3 reads CASSNQHHGRNEQFF. The CDR3 DNA sequence: TGTGCCAGTAGTAACCAACACCATGGGCGAAATGAGCAGTTCTTC. The chain joins TRBV19 to TRBJ2-1; no clear D gene. V lost 4 bases and J lost 7, with 17 bases in between. The germline CDR1 and CDR2 sequences are LNHDA and SQIVND (reference sequence). The CDR3 runs 15 residues.

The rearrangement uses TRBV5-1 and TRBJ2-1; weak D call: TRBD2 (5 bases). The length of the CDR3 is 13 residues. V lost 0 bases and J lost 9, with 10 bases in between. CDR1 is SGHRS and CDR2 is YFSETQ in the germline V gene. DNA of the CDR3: TGCGCCAGCAGCTTGGTCTTCGCGGGTGAGCAGTTCTTC. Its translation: CASSLVFAGEQFF. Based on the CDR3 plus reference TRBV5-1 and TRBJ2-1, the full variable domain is KAGVTQTPRYLIKTRGQQVTLSCSPISGHRSVSWYQQTPGQGLQFLFEYFSETQRNKGNFPGRFSGRQFSNSRSEMNVSTLELGDSALYLCASSLVFAGEQFFGPGTRLTVL.

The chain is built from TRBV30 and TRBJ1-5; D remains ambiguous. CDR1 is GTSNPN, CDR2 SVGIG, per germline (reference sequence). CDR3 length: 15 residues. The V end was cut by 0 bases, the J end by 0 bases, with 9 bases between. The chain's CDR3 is CAWSVSLNSNQPQHF. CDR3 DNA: TGTGCCTGGAGTGTCTCTCTTAATAGCAATCAGCCCCAGCATTTT.

The CDR3: CASSSGLGVNIQYF. In DNA form, the CDR3 reads TGTGCCAGCAGCTCCGGACTAGGAGTTAACATTCAGTACTTC. The chain employs TRBV5-4 and TRBJ2-4, with 7 bases lining up with TRBD2. The germline gives CDR1 SGHNT, CDR2 YYREEE (reference sequence). CDR3 size: 14 residues. V was clipped by 3 bases and J by 7 bases; unmatched bases: 7.

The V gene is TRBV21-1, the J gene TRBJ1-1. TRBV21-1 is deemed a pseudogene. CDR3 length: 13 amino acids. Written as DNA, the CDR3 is TGTGCCAGCAGCTCCAGAGGAGGTTCTGAAGCTTTCTTT. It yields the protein CASSSRGGSEAFF.